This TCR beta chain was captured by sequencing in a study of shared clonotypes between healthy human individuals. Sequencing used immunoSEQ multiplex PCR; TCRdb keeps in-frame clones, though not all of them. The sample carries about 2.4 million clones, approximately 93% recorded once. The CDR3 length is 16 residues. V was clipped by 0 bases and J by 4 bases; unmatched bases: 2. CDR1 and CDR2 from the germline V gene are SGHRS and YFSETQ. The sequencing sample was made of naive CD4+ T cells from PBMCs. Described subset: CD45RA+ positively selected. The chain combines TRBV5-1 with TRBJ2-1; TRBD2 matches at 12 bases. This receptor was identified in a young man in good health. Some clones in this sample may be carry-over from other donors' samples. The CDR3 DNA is TGCGCCAGCAGCTTGGGGACTAGCGGGAATTACAATGAGCAGTTCTTC. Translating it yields CASSLGTSGNYNEQFF. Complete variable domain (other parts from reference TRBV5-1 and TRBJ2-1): KAGVTQTPRYLIKTRGQQVTLSCSPISGHRSVSWYQQTPGQGLQFLFEYFSETQRNKGNFPGRFSGRQFSNSRSEMNVSTLELGDSALYLCASSLGTSGNYNEQFFGPGTRLTVL.